This T cell receptor (delta chain) comes out of a study of gamma-delta T cells after stem cell transplantation. Germline CDR1 GEAIGNYY, CDR2 EKD. With V trimmed by 0 bases and J by 1 base, 14 bases remained unmatched. The CDR3 length is 20 residues. This clone was observed a few times. TCRdb re-called clones from the RT-PCR reads using CATT. This sample carries roughly 12,000 delta-chain clones, approximately 38% of them seen once, and the ten largest clones take 2.5% to 3%. The sequence was collected from a human donor. It is not recorded whose cells these are; they may come from a transplant donor. The material sequenced was gamma-delta T cells. V gene TRDV2 combines with J gene TRDJ1; the match to TRDD3 covers 12 bases. The CDR3 spells CACDTAETGGYKVFTDKLIF. The CDR3 nucleotides are TGTGCCTGTGACACCGCAGAAACTGGGGGATACAAGGTGTTCACCGATAAACTCATCTTT.